This T cell receptor beta chain was captured by sequencing in a study of cytotoxic CD8 clonotypes in ibrutinib-treated CLL (dated by TCRdb to the early 2020s). Background on the whole study: The cohort included about 15 treatment-naive and roughly 10 relapsed/refractory patients; approximately 17 were IGHV unmutated. Partial responses were observed in around 25 patients and complete responses in 2; after a median follow-up of 68 months, remission was maintained in 15 or so patients and progression was observed in approximately 12. Response samples were obtained after a median of 12 months of treatment, with a range of about 6 to 36 months. An average of 255,043 productive templates and 80,000 to 100,000 productive rearrangements was obtained per sample. Of the roughly 79 people in the trial, 25 to 30 had longitudinal samples available. Cryopreserved peripheral blood mononuclear cells were collected before treatment, at response, and at either disease progression or sustained remission. Every sample from remission and from progressive disease was obtained while the patients were still on ibrutinib. Summary of the overall study and its limitations: At baseline, clonality was higher than in age-matched healthy donors and showed a strong correlation with circulating CD8+ T-cell counts. Sampling times were not matched between sustained-remission and progressing patients, and lymph node repertoires were not studied. Public clonotypes were rare and either shrank or stayed stable during treatment, and the rise in clonality at ibrutinib response reflected expansion of private clonotypes. Clonality increased at ibrutinib response, stayed stable in sustained remission, and fell back toward baseline at progression.

Each clonotype received, on average, 10x coverage in deep resolution sequencing performed on a MiSeq, where the target depth lay between 1 in 1 million and 1 in 200,000 T cells. TCR beta libraries were generated with the immunoSEQ hsTCRB Kit. Processing in the source paper ran as follows. Data were analyzed with ImmunoSEQ Data Assistant and ImmunoSEQ Analyzer, with V, D and J genes assigned per IMGT definitions. Clonality, which ranges from 0 to 1, was calculated as one minus the normalized Shannon entropy of productive rearrangement frequencies. Only overrepresented clonotypes making up at least 0.05% of each patient's repertoire were included in the public clonotype analysis. Thirteen age-matched healthy donor repertoires from immuneACCESS were used as controls for clonality. Drawn from immuneACCESS, this table holds only the in-frame rearrangements with V and J called that TCRdb kept. Clones are partly lost; checked studies trace under half to an unresolved V gene and leave the rest unexplained. V, J and clone size were drawn from that table, and D and trimming were deduced from the DNA. This sample gives 130,000 or so clones in total; around 77% of them show up just once. The top ten clonotypes cover under 35% of the sample.

The sample's time point label, decoded: 12 to 13 months on ibrutinib. Approximately 2 micrograms of genomic DNA were extracted from cryopreserved PBMCs for TCR beta library preparation. Longitudinal blood samples from CLL patients on ibrutinib monotherapy underwent high-throughput TCR beta sequencing. The patients took part in an open-label, single-center phase 2 trial of ibrutinib monotherapy. As regards this clone: The antigen it recognizes is unknown. No quality values exist for individual bases; no much larger clone is one base distant.

CDR1 and CDR2 are read off the germline V gene (reference sequence) as MNHEY and SMNVEV. The CDR3 covers 11 residues, taking in both the cysteine and the phenylalanine. CDR3 DNA only is kept here, 33 bases in frame from base 1. V loses 6 bases, J loses 5 bases, and the germline ends lie 7 bases apart. The sequences come from PBMCs, collected after 12 months of ibrutinib treatment. The chain is made from TRBV27 and TRBJ1-1; TRBD1 is a possible D gene, resting on 6 matching bases. The origin of this receptor is a human donor with chronic lymphocytic leukemia. DNA sequence: TGTGCCAGCAGCAGGGGAACTGAAGCTTTCTTT. Translated, it gives CASSRGTEAFF.